The text below deals with one TCR beta chain. Its antigen is unknown. V gave up 4 bases and J gave up 4 bases, with 13 bases separating them. Germline-derived CDR1 and CDR2 are MDHEN and SYDVKM. This CDR3 spans 14 amino acids. In TCRdb, the 5' RACE reads were re-called with MiXCR into one record per CDR3 protein. This sample has about 620,000 distinct CDR3 sequences; 18% occur once, and the top ten carry 12%. This entry is derived from a study of T-cell memory formation after mild COVID-19. Turning to the study itself: Clusters of TCRs were largely donor specific. Study results and caveats: Whereas later expanders leaned CD4+, clones contracting day 15 to 85 showed a balanced CD4/CD8 makeup.

The sample taken for sequencing was PBMCs or a T cell subset sorted from them (not recorded which). This sequence originates from an adult woman who had mild COVID-19 (a few samples of this study predate the infection). Cell type and time point are not known. V and J are TRBV28 and TRBJ2-5; D remains ambiguous. Here the CDR3 DNA reads TGTGCCAGCAGTTCCCCCCTCCAACCAGAGACCCAGTACTTC. Protein sequence: CASSSPLQPETQYF.